This T cell receptor beta chain emerged from a study of cytomegalovirus exposure and HLA in healthy donors. Overall study findings and caveats: The authors listed approximately 160 TCR beta chains as cytomegalovirus-associated.

CDR3 size: 14 residues. The V gene end was trimmed by 5 bases and the J gene end by 5 bases; junction bases not matched to a gene: 2. Germline V lookup: CDR1 LNHDA, CDR2 SQIVND (reference sequence). Regarding donors, all were healthy bone marrow donors. The PCR employed 60 Vbeta primers together with 13 Jbeta primers. Produced via immunoSEQ multiplex PCR; TCRdb's table is partial and in-frame only. The sample consists of about 130,000 clones, almost 85% of them appearing once. Worth noting for this clone: Its antigen is unidentified.

V gene TRBV19 combines with J gene TRBJ2-1, with 11 bases fitting TRBD1. This receptor was taken from a boy younger than 10 in good health and CMV-seronegative. The sequenced sample was PBMCs. This CDR3 is CASSRTGGHNEQFF. CDR3 sequence (DNA): TGTGCCAGTAGTCGGACAGGGGGCCACAATGAGCAGTTCTTC. Full variable domain (missing parts from reference TRBV19 and TRBJ2-1): DGGITQSPKYLFRKEGQNVTLSCEQNLNHDAMYWYRQDPGQGLRLIYYSQIVNDFQKGDIAEGYSVSREKKESFPLTVTSAQKNPTAFYLCASSRTGGHNEQFFGPGTRLTVL.